These 10 T cell receptor beta chains were sequenced from one sample in a study of breast tumors, draining lymph nodes, adjacent tissues. The lymph nodes were axillary draining lymph nodes from breast cancer patients. MiXCR, run by TCRdb on the multiplex PCR reads, gives a single entry per CDR3 protein. The repertoire holds about 230,000 distinct CDR3 sequences, with approximately 29% as singletons. The sample consisted of axillary lymph node tissue. Every receptor here comes from a female donor with breast cancer. Some clones in this sample may be carry-over from other donors' samples.

Only one count was recorded for this clonotype. This could be a read error, since a much larger clone is one nucleotide away. This rearrangement joins TRBV30 to TRBJ1-4; D is undetermined. This CDR3 is 15 amino acids long. The germline gives CDR1 GTSNPN, CDR2 SVGIG (reference sequence). In DNA, the CDR3 is TGTGCCTGGAGCGGCCGGGTTACCTTTAATGAAAAACCGTTTTTT. It is translated as CAWSGRVTFNEKPFF.

This rearrangement joins TRBV20-1 to TRBJ2-3; a possible D gene is TRBD1 (6 bases). Germline CDR1 is DFQATT and CDR2 is SNEGSKA (reference sequence). This CDR3 is built from 14 residues. The V end was cut by 3 bases, the J end by 2 bases, with 12 bases between. The CDR3 reads CSASSRTVTDTQYF. CDR3 DNA sequence: TGCAGTGCTAGTAGTCGGACAGTCACAGATACGCAGTATTTT.

This clonotype was seen many times. The chain employs TRBV2 and TRBJ2-1, with 11 positions matching TRBD1. This CDR3 is 14 amino acids long. Germline CDR1 and CDR2: SNHLY and FYNNEI. Trimming took 11 bases from V and 7 from J; bases not matched to a gene: 10. The CDR3 nucleotides read TGTGCCCGCGGAGGGACAGGGGGTCTGAATGAGCAGTTCTTC. Translated: CARGGTGGLNEQFF.

This clonotype has a count of ten or more. The chain employs TRBV5-5 and TRBJ2-7; TRBD1 might be the D (5 bases). The germline CDR1 and CDR2 sequences are SGHKS and YYEKEE (reference sequence). The CDR3 totals 16 residues. Between the trimmed V and J ends, which lost 4 bases and 7 bases, there was a span of 24 bases. The CDR3 region is CASSPTQQDRLGEQYF. CDR3 in DNA: TGTGCCAGCAGCCCCACGCAACAGGACCGGCTGGGAGAGCAGTACTTC.

In this sample, this clonotype turned up many times. The V call is TRBV6-5, the J call TRBJ2-5, with no clear D. V dropped 6 bases and J dropped 14 bases, with 22 bases sitting between them. The CDR3 has 13 amino acids. The V gene's germline CDR1 is MNHEY and CDR2 SVGAGI. CDR3 sequence reads: CASRPSQVQGPYF. Written as DNA, the CDR3 is TGTGCCAGCAGGCCATCTCAAGTACAAGGGCCCTACTTC.

This clonotype was detected ten times or more. The rearrangement links TRBV2 to TRBJ2-2, with D perhaps matching TRBD2 (6 bases). The CDR3 is made up of 13 amino acids. Germline CDR1 and CDR2: SNHLY and FYNNEI. The germline V and J ends were trimmed by 7 bases and 7 bases, with 13 bases remaining between them. DNA of the CDR3: TGTGCCAGCACCGGGAGTTCCGGCGGGGAGCTGTTTTTT. Residues: CASTGSSGGELFF.

This clonotype was seen at least ten times. The V gene is TRBV7-2, the J gene TRBJ1-6, with 8 bases identical to TRBD1. CDR1 is SGHTA, CDR2 FQGNSA, per germline. V dropped 5 bases and J dropped 10; count of bases not matched to a gene: 4. The CDR3 spans 13 residues. The CDR3 coding sequence is TGTGCCAGCAGCCTGACAGGGGAATCACCCCTCCACTTT. This encodes CASSLTGESPLHF. Full variable domain (missing parts from reference TRBV7-2 and TRBJ1-6): GAGVSQSPSNKVTEKGKDVELRCDPISGHTALYWYRQSLGQGLEFLIYFQGNSAPDKSGLPSDRFSAERTGGSVSTLTIQRTQQEDSAVYLCASSLTGESPLHFGNGTRLTVT.

This clonotype was detected ten times or more. The rearrangement joins TRBV10-3 to TRBJ2-5; no clear D gene. CDR3 length: 11 residues. Trimming pared 10 bases from V and 1 base from J, leaving 7 bases between. Germline assignment: CDR1 ENHRY and CDR2 SYGVKD. The CDR3 protein is CATSLQETQYF. CDR3 DNA sequence: TGTGCCACCTCTCTCCAAGAGACCCAGTACTTC.

This clonotype was recorded at least ten times. This chain links TRBV20-1 with TRBJ2-5, with TRBD2 matching over 11 bases. The germline V gene encodes CDR1 DFQATT and CDR2 SNEGSKA (reference sequence). The CDR3 is 16 amino acids. The V segment lost 0 bases and the J segment 2 bases; nucleotides outside the gene matches: 5. CDR3 residues: CSARETSGNVQETQYF. Written as DNA, the CDR3 is TGCAGTGCTAGAGAGACTAGCGGGAATGTTCAAGAGACCCAGTACTTC.

The chain joins TRBV18 to TRBJ2-2; tentatively, D is TRBD1 or TRBD2 (5 bases each). This CDR3 comprises 15 residues. Germline V CDR1 and CDR2: KGHSH, LQKENI. Trimming left V 1 base short and J 2 bases short, with 8 bases between. Here the CDR3 reads CASSPRDGNTGELFF. The CDR3 DNA reads TGTGCCAGCTCACCACGGGACGGAAACACCGGGGAGCTGTTTTTT.